These 17 T cell receptor beta chains were sequenced from one sample in a study of cytomegalovirus exposure and HLA in healthy donors. The PCR used 60 Vbeta and 13 Jbeta primers. Some clones are missing from TCRdb's copy, which holds only in-frame ones; the method was immunoSEQ multiplex PCR. The sample holds approximately 99,000 clones; around 80% are singletons and the top ten take about 3.6%. Sequenced: PBMCs. These receptors all stem from a male donor in good health and CMV-seropositive.

This clone was detected once. V is TRBV5-6 and J is TRBJ2-7; 10 nucleotides match TRBD1. CDR1 is SGHDT, CDR2 YYEEEE, per germline. V lost 4 bases to trimming and J lost 2 bases; unmatched junction nucleotides: 3. The CDR3 spans 14 residues. The CDR3 loop is CASSPGTGAYEQYF. The CDR3 DNA is TGTGCCAGCAGCCCCGGGACAGGGGCCTACGAGCAGTACTTC.

CDR3 nucleotides: TGTGCCATCACACCGGGACAGGAAAGGGTGAACACTGAAGCTTTCTTT. Encoded protein: CAITPGQERVNTEAFF. The chain uses TRBV10-3 and TRBJ1-1, with 8 nucleotides matching TRBD1. This CDR3 region has 16 residues. V gave up 7 bases and J gave up 0 bases; unmatched junction bases: 10. Germline V gene lookup returns CDR1 ENHRY and CDR2 SYGVKD.

The J gene is TRBJ2-7, the V gene TRBV5-4; TRBD1 agrees at 9 bases. Trimming at V came to 5 bases and at J to 7 bases, leaving 7 bases not matched to a gene. Germline CDR1 SGHNT, CDR2 YYREEE (reference sequence). The CDR3 loop spans 13 amino acids. CDR3 in amino acids: CASRAEDRGEQYF. DNA of the CDR3: TGTGCCAGCAGGGCGGAGGACAGGGGTGAGCAGTACTTC.

This sequence joins TRBV4-3 and TRBJ1-2; a weak D match, TRBD1 (5 bases). The CDR3 covers 13 residues. Per the germline V gene, CDR1 is LGHNA and CDR2 is YSLEER. Trimming removed 1 base from V and 8 bases from J, with 11 bases in between. CDR3 nucleotide sequence: TGCGCCAGCAGCCAAGTCCAGGGAGGAGGCTACACCTTC. It is translated as CASSQVQGGGYTF.

V gene TRBV28 combines with J gene TRBJ1-5, with 12 nucleotides matching TRBD1. V lost 1 base and J lost 9; bases outside the gene matches: 10. This CDR3 comprises 17 residues. From germline, CDR1 is MDHEN and CDR2 SYDVKM. The chain's CDR3 is CASSLSRDRGPSRPQHF. The CDR3 DNA reads TGTGCCAGCAGTTTATCCCGGGACAGGGGGCCGTCACGGCCCCAGCATTTT.

The gene calls are TRBV6-5 and TRBJ1-4, with D possibly TRBD1 on 5 matching bases. Germline V lookup: CDR1 MNHEY, CDR2 SVGAGI. CDR3 length: 16 residues. Trimming removed 2 bases from V and 0 bases from J, with 10 bases in between. The CDR3 nucleotides are TGTGCCAGCAGTTACGGGTGGGGGGCAACTAATGAAAAACTGTTTTTT. Translation gives CASSYGWGATNEKLFF.

This clone was seen more than once but under ten times. J is TRBJ2-7 and V is TRBV9; the match to TRBD1 covers 7 bases. The CDR3 is 13 amino acids. Trimming cost V 3 bases and J 3 bases; bases outside gene matches: 3. Per the germline V gene, CDR1 is SGDLS and CDR2 is YYNGEE. CDR3: CASSGDSFYEQYF. DNA of the CDR3: TGTGCCAGCAGCGGGGACAGTTTCTACGAGCAGTACTTC. Looking up the rest from reference TRBV9 and TRBJ2-7 gives the full variable domain: DSGVTQTPKHLITATGQRVTLRCSPRSGDLSVYWYQQSLDQGLQFLIQYYNGEERAKGNILERFSAQQFPDLHSELNLSSLELGDSALYFCASSGDSFYEQYFGPGTRLTVT.

This clone was detected only a few times. The V gene is TRBV5-1, the J gene TRBJ2-1; 10 positions match TRBD2. The germline V gene has CDR1 SGHRS and CDR2 YFSETQ. The CDR3 is 15 residues long. Trimming removed 4 bases from V and 3 bases from J; junction bases left unmatched: 4. CDR3 protein: CASSVLAGDYNEQFF. CDR3 DNA sequence: TGCGCCAGCAGCGTCCTAGCGGGGGACTACAATGAGCAGTTCTTC.

Of note for this clone: An end of the junction differs from the germline gene, which may be a read error. The same CDR3 can be traced to other DNA sequences in this sample. V usage is TRBV6-5 and J usage is TRBJ1-6; D call uncertain. CDR3 length: 15 amino acids. Looked up from germline, CDR1 is MNHEY and CDR2 is SVGAGI. The CDR3 bases are TGTGCCAGCAGTTACTATGGAGTCTATAATTCCCCCCTCCACTTT. It encodes CASSYYGVYNSPLHF.

The rearrangement uses TRBV9 and TRBJ2-2; D may be TRBD2 (6 bases). Germline-derived CDR1 and CDR2 are SGDLS and YYNGEE. The CDR3 is 15 amino acids. V lost 0 bases, J lost 3 bases, and 9 bases lay in between. The CDR3 reads CASSVVLADTGELFF. CDR3 nucleotide sequence: TGTGCCAGCAGCGTAGTACTAGCCGACACCGGGGAGCTGTTTTTT.

This clone was recorded only once. The V and J genes are TRBV19 and TRBJ1-2; D remains ambiguous. This CDR3 has 15 amino acids. CDR1 is LNHDA and CDR2 is SQIVND in the germline V gene (reference sequence). Trimming pared 9 bases from V and 14 bases from J, leaving 31 bases between. Here the CDR3 reads CASLKEAGGFRVETF. Written as DNA, the CDR3 is TGTGCCAGCCTTAAGGAGGCAGGAGGGTTCCGTGTGGAGACCTTC. The full variable domain, rest sourced from reference TRBV19 and TRBJ1-2, is DGGITQSPKYLFRKEGQNVTLSCEQNLNHDAMYWYRQDPGQGLRLIYYSQIVNDFQKGDIAEGYSVSREKKESFPLTVTSAQKNPTAFYLCASLKEAGGFRVETFGSGTRLTVV.

As concerns this clone: This sample also contains other DNA sequences that code for the same CDR3. The chain is built from TRBV12-5 and TRBJ2-7; the match to TRBD1 covers 8 bases. Trimming cost V 1 base and J 4 bases; bases outside gene matches: 0. CDR3 length equals 13 residues. CDR1 LGHNT and CDR2 FRNRAP come from the germline V gene. The CDR3 spells CASGLGTGYEQYF. In DNA form, the CDR3 reads TGTGCTAGTGGTTTGGGGACAGGGTACGAGCAGTACTTC.

Details on this clone: One end of the junction is discordant with germline, which a read error may explain. This chain joins TRBV7-7 and TRBJ2-1; a possible D gene is TRBD1 (5 bases). Germline CDR1 and CDR2: SSHAT and FNYEAQ (reference sequence). The CDR3 extends over 15 amino acids. The CDR3 DNA is TGTGCTAGCAGCTTATCGCAGGGCGCCTACAATGAGCAGTTCTTC. Translation: CASSLSQGAYNEQFF.

The CDR3 nucleotides read TGTGCCAGCAGTGAAAGCCTTACTCTAGGTAGGACTGAAGCTTTCTTT. Residues: CASSESLTLGRTEAFF. The rearrangement uses TRBV6-1 and TRBJ1-1; D gene uncertain. V lost 2 bases to trimming and J lost 5 bases, with 18 bases between them. Germline V CDR1 and CDR2: MNHNS, SASEGT. The CDR3 is 16 amino acids.

The CDR3 DNA is TGTGCCAGCAGTACACGGCGGAGTGGCTACACCTTC. Translation: CASSTRRSGYTF. V usage is TRBV6-1 and J usage is TRBJ1-2; D call uncertain. Germline CDR1 is MNHNS and CDR2 is SASEGT. CDR3 length equals 12 residues. V shed 5 bases and J shed 7 bases, with 11 bases lying between them.

The V call is TRBV14, the J call TRBJ2-1; D is perhaps TRBD2 (6 bases). The CDR3 loop spans 16 amino acids. Germline-derived CDR1 and CDR2 are SGHDN and FVKESK. Trimming shortened V by 0 bases and J by 4 bases, and 13 bases separated the two germline ends. The CDR3 loop is CASSQDTGLGYNEQFF. The CDR3 nucleotides are TGTGCCAGCAGCCAAGACACGGGACTGGGATACAATGAGCAGTTCTTC.

The rearrangement links TRBV30 to TRBJ1-5; D is undetermined. This CDR3 is built from 14 residues. V was shortened by 0 bases and J by 2 bases, with 8 bases between the two germline ends. The V gene's germline CDR1 is GTSNPN and CDR2 SVGIG (reference sequence). CDR3 in amino acids: CAWSVQWGNQPQHF. The CDR3 bases are TGTGCCTGGAGTGTACAGTGGGGCAATCAGCCCCAGCATTTT.